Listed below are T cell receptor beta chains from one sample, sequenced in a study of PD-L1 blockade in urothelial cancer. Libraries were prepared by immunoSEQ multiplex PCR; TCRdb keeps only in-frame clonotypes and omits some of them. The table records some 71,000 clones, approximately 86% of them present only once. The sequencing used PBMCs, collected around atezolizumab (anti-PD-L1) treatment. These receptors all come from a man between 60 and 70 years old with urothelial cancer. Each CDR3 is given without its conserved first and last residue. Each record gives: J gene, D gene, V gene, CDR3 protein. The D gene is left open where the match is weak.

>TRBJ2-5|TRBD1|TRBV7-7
ASSLERGPQETQY
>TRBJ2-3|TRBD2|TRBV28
ASSLRTSGLNTDTQY
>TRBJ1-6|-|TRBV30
AWTGHFNSPLH
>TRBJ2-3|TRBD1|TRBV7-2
ASSFWDREDTQY
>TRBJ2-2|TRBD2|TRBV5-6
ASGRGLAGVSGSSGELF
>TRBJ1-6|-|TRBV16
ASSQLGQNSPLH
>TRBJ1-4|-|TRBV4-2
ASSQDRPSHEANEKLF
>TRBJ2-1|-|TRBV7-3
ASSPIGVSYNEQF
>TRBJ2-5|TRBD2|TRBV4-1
ASSQEQRGNQETQY
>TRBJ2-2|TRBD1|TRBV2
ASSPGQANTGELF
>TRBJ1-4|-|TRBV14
ASSTGNVYPNEKLF
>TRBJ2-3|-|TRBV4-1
ASSQDPDWASQY
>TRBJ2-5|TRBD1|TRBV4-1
ASSQSTGWGKTQY
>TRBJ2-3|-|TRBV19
ASSIAAGTDTQY
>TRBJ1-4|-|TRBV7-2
ASSPSHGSNEKLF
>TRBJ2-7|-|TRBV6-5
ASSYSRDTTYEQY
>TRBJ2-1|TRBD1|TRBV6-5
ASSYLDRVNEQF
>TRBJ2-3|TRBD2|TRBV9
ASSTALAGGTDTQY
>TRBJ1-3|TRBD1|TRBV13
ASSWGQSGNTIY
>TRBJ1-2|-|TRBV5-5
ASSLSGAQAVYYGYT
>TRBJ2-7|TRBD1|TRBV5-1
ASSWNSGTDNEQY
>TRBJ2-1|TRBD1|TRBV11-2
ASSPTGTANNEQF
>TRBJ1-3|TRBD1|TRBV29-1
SSEGTGSSGNTIY
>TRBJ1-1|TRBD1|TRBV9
ASSPWTGNTEAF
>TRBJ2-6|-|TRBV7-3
ASSLEGTGANVLT
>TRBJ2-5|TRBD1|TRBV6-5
ASLNRGRETQY
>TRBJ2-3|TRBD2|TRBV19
ASSIDPIAGGQDTQY
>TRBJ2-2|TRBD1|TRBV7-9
ASRLLGQGVMGTGELF
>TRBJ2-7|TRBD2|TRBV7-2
ASSLSGGAYEQY
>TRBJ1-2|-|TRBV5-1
ASSLDPGDYGYT
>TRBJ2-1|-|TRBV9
ASSPRDNEQF
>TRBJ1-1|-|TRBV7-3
ASSPQQGHTEAF
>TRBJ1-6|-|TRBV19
ASSRGRLQSNSPLH
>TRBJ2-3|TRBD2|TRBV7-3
ASSLAGGLIDTQY
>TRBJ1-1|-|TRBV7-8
ASSLVRGGEAF
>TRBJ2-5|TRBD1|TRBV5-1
ASSWGTGLQETQY
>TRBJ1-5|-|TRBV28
ASSLPGVSNQPQH
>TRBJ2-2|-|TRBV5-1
ASSLAGFGTGELF
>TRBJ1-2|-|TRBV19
ASSRQSLPI
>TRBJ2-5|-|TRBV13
ASSLLGQREETQY
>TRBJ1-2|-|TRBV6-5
ASSYSHSLNYGYT
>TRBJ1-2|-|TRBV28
ASSYTRKRLVANYGYT
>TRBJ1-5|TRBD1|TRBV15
ATSRVRGQGRYSNQPQH
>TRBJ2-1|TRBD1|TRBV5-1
ASSFVTGVVDEQF
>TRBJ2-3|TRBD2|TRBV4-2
ASSPGLAGGHATQY